The 27 T cell receptor beta chains reported below all come from one sample, sequenced in a study of tumor-infiltrating lymphocytes in primary liver carcinoma (dated 2017 in TCRdb). Blood RNA was extracted from unsorted whole blood with TRIzol reagent; germline DNA came from the DNeasy Blood & Tissue kit. Sequencing instrument: Illumina HiSeq 2500. TCRbeta-specific cDNA was reverse-transcribed from about 520 ng total RNA using a constant-region primer and ProtoScript II reverse transcriptase. TCRbeta libraries were built with three nested multiplex PCR rounds, a slightly modified ARM-PCR procedure. The first two PCR rounds used multiplex TRBV1-TRBV30 forward primers with a Cbeta reverse primer, each for about 11 cycles. TCRdb reanalyzed the raw reads on its own, using fastp at Q25 for trimming and MiXCR for clone calling, and kept in-frame beta chains. Every CDR3 protein is listed once, alongside the most common genes and DNA of its rows. This sample is represented by about 330,000 distinct CDR3 sequences; 65% of them were singletons. The top ten constitute 5.5% to 8% of the sample.

Sequencing was performed on peripheral blood. Receptor source: a man between 35 and 55 years old with primary liver carcinoma and hepatitis B virus infection.

Comment on this clonotype: This clone may be a read error of a much larger clone one base away. The rearrangement links TRBV6-5 to TRBJ2-7; D gene unclear. Germline V lookup: CDR1 MNHEY, CDR2 SVGAGI. Trimming took off 5 bases at V and 0 bases at J, with 20 bases between the two ends. The CDR3 has 17 amino acids. The CDR3 DNA follows: TGTGCCAGCAGTCGCGAGGTGGGAAGGGCAAGCTCCTACGAGCAGTACTTC. Protein sequence: CASSREVGRASSYEQYF.

Points on this clonotype: Since no conserved phenylalanine or tryptophan closes the CDR3, a read error is the likely cause. The chain uses TRBV12-3 or TRBV12-4 and TRBJ1-5; D is perhaps TRBD1 (5 bases). The CDR3 has 14 residues. Written as DNA, the CDR3 is TGTGCAAGCAGTTTTCAGGGAAGAGGTCAGCCCCAGCATCTT. Translation: CASSFQGRGQPQHL.

Regarding this clonotype: At one end the junction does not follow the germline gene, possibly because of a read error. The chain joins TRBV5-4 to TRBJ2-7, with D perhaps TRBD1 or TRBD2 (5 bases each). CDR3 length: 16 amino acids. Looked up from germline, CDR1 is SGHNT and CDR2 is YYREEE (reference sequence). The CDR3 nucleotides read TGCACCAGCAGCTACGGAAACCGGGACGGCTCCTACGAGCAGTACTTC. This codes for CTSSYGNRDGSYEQYF.

The J gene is TRBJ2-3, the V gene TRBV5-1, with TRBD2 matching over 10 bases. Germline lookup yields CDR1 SGHRS and CDR2 YFSETQ. Trimming removed 2 bases from V and 0 bases from J; junction bases left unmatched: 6. This CDR3 comprises 17 residues. CDR3 DNA: TGCGCCAGCAGCTTTTTAGCGGGAGGCCGGAGCACAGATACGCAGTATTTT. This encodes CASSFLAGGRSTDTQYF.

This clonotype came up many times. The rearrangement joins TRBV6-5 to TRBJ1-5; 7 positions match TRBD1. This CDR3 comprises 18 residues. Per germline, CDR1 MNHEY and CDR2 SVGAGI. V gave up 8 bases and J gave up 0 bases; unmatched junction bases: 16. The chain's CDR3 is CASQGEGMRPYSNQPQHF. The CDR3 DNA sequence: TGTGCCAGCCAGGGGGAGGGGATGCGCCCTTATAGCAATCAGCCCCAGCATTTT.

The rearrangement joins TRBV11-2 to TRBJ2-3; a weak D match, TRBD2 (6 bases). The CDR3 is made up of 15 amino acids. From germline, CDR1 is SGHAT and CDR2 FQNNGV. Trimming removed 1 base from V and 2 bases from J, with 10 bases in between. The CDR3 coding sequence is TGTGCCAGCAGCTTAGGACTAGGAACCACAGATACGCAGTATTTT. Its translation: CASSLGLGTTDTQYF.

This clonotype came up once. Possible read error: a much larger clone is one base away. The gene calls are TRBV6-7 and TRBJ1-1; D gene ambiguous. TRBV6-7 is identified as an open reading frame with a role that is uncertain. CDR3 length: 14 amino acids. The CDR3 reads CDSSYRLLNTEAFF. As DNA, the CDR3 is TGTGACAGCAGTTATCGTCTCCTGAACACTGAAGCTTTCTTT.

Ten or more counts support this clonotype. The chain couples TRBV29-1 to TRBJ2-7; D is perhaps TRBD2 (6 bases). The CDR3 totals 13 residues. Trimming pared 5 bases from V and 2 bases from J, leaving 13 bases between. Germline V CDR1 and CDR2: SQVTM, ANQGSEA. CDR3 sequence (DNA): TGCAGCGTTCTACGGGAGCAGACCTACGAGCAGTACTTC. As protein: CSVLREQTYEQYF.

This clonotype was counted ten times or more. V and J are TRBV6-5 and TRBJ2-7, with TRBD2 matching over 8 bases. Germline-derived CDR1 and CDR2 are MNHEY and SVGAGI. The V and J ends lost 4 bases and 5 bases, in that order; junction bases with no gene match: 10. This CDR3 is built from 15 residues. The DNA for the CDR3 is TGTGCCAGCAGTTTTTCGATAGCGGGAATCAACGAGCAGTACTTC. This codes for CASSFSIAGINEQYF.

V usage is TRBV6-2 or TRBV6-3 and J usage is TRBJ2-3, with D possibly TRBD2 on 5 matching bases. The V gene lost 2 bases and the J gene lost 5 bases, with 11 bases spanning the gap. Germline CDR1 is MNHEY and CDR2 is SVGEGT. The CDR3 consists of 14 residues. The CDR3 DNA follows: TGTGCCAGCAGTTACGGCGGGTTGGGAGATACGCAGTATTTT. Translation: CASSYGGLGDTQYF.

About this clonotype itself: A much bigger clone sits one base away, suggesting this may be a read error. This sequence joins TRBV29-1 and TRBJ2-5; 8 nucleotides align to TRBD1. Trimming at V came to 8 bases and at J to 5 bases, leaving 19 bases not matched to a gene. Germline V gives CDR1 SQVTM, CDR2 ANQGSEA. This CDR3 contains 16 residues. As DNA, the CDR3 is TGCAGCATCGATAGCCCCGACAGGGGCGGAGTGGAGACCCAGTACTTC. Amino acid sequence: CSIDSPDRGGVETQYF.

Worth noting for this clonotype: Since a much larger clone is just one base distant, this may be a read error. The V and J genes are TRBV14 and TRBJ2-7, with 10 bases matching TRBD1. The germline gives CDR1 SGHDN, CDR2 FVKESK. CDR3 size: 13 residues. The CDR3 sequence is CASRGQGLLEQCF. CDR3 sequence (DNA): TGTGCCAGCAGGGGACAGGGGCTACTCGAGCAGTGCTTC.

This clonotype has ten or more counts. V is TRBV29-1 and J is TRBJ2-5; D assignment may be TRBD1 or TRBD2 (5 bases each). CDR3 size: 12 residues. Trimming cost V 4 bases and J 2 bases, with 8 bases left between them. Per germline, CDR1 SQVTM and CDR2 ANQGSEA. CDR3 bases: TGCAGCGTTGTCTGGGGGCAAGAGACCCAGTACTTC. Its protein product is CSVVWGQETQYF.

With respect to this clonotype: The junction does not match germline at one end; this may be a read error. This chain links TRBV4-1 with TRBJ2-7; 7 bases agree with TRBD1. CDR1 is MGHRA and CDR2 is YSYEKL in the germline V gene. There are 14 residues in the CDR3. The CDR3 spells CTSSQGDSSYEQYF. CDR3 sequence (DNA): TGCACCAGCAGCCAGGGGGACAGCTCCTACGAGCAGTACTTC.

A word on this clonotype: A much larger clone lies a single base off, so this may be a read error. The chain carries TRBV29-1 and TRBJ2-5; D remains ambiguous. This CDR3 spans 16 amino acids. The V end was cut by 2 bases, the J end by 7 bases, with 23 bases between. The germline CDR1 and CDR2 sequences are SQVTM and ANQGSEA. In DNA, the CDR3 is TGCAGCGTTGAAATTAAAGAACAGATTCTATTAGTGACCCAGTACTTC. Amino acid sequence: CSVEIKEQILLVTQYF.

As concerns this clonotype: Compared with germline, one end of the junction differs, possibly owing to a read error. The V and J genes are TRBV4-2 and TRBJ2-2; 7 bases map to TRBD1. The germline V gene encodes CDR1 LGHNA and CDR2 YNFKEQ. This CDR3 contains 16 residues. The CDR3 sequence is CVSSQVRDSSRGELFF. The CDR3 bases are TGTGTCAGCAGCCAAGTAAGGGACAGTTCGAGGGGGGAGCTGTTTTTT.

This clonotype was seen ten or more times. The chain links TRBV6-1 to TRBJ2-3; a weak D match, TRBD2 (6 bases). CDR3 length equals 15 residues. The V gene's germline CDR1 is MNHNS and CDR2 SASEGT. Trimming stripped 4 bases from V and 1 base from J, with 12 bases between. CDR3 sequence (DNA): TGTGCCAGCAGTGGACTAGGAATTGGCACAGATACGCAGTATTTT. Translating it yields CASSGLGIGTDTQYF.

On this clonotype: The germline gene is not matched at one end of the junction; a read error may be the cause. CDR3: CASNLVLAYNEQFF. The CDR3 DNA reads as TGTGCCAGCAACTTAGTACTAGCGTACAATGAGCAGTTCTTC. V is TRBV11-2 and J is TRBJ2-1; 7 nucleotides line up with TRBD2. CDR3 length: 14 amino acids. Germline V gene lookup returns CDR1 SGHAT and CDR2 FQNNGV.

This clonotype came up a few times. This chain connects TRBV28 to TRBJ2-1; TRBD2 matches 10 bases. The CDR3 spans 16 residues. The germline V gene encodes CDR1 MDHEN and CDR2 SYDVKM. Trimming cost V 7 bases and J 3 bases; bases outside gene matches: 9. CDR3 amino acids: CASIPPERGGYNEQFF. The CDR3 nucleotides read TGTGCCAGCATCCCCCCGGAGCGGGGGGGCTACAATGAGCAGTTCTTC.

This chain uses TRBV11-2 with TRBJ2-1; D might be TRBD1 or TRBD2, each matching 5 bases. Germline CDR1 is SGHAT and CDR2 is FQNNGV. The germline V and J ends were trimmed by 6 bases and 11 bases, with 23 bases remaining between them. The CDR3 covers 15 residues. The CDR3 here is CASRTGASSYIKQFF. DNA for the CDR3: TGTGCCAGCAGAACCGGGGCTAGCAGCTACATTAAGCAGTTCTTC.

The chain uses TRBV11-2 and TRBJ1-5; D perhaps matches TRBD1 (5 bases). V shed 4 bases and J shed 10 bases, with 17 bases lying between them. The CDR3 runs to 14 residues. Germline-derived CDR1 and CDR2 are SGHAT and FQNNGV. The CDR3: CASSSVPRAHPQHF. CDR3 nucleotide sequence: TGTGCCAGCAGCTCAGTGCCCAGGGCCCACCCCCAGCATTTT.

In the case of this clonotype: A read error may be the cause here, since a much bigger clone is one base away. This sequence joins TRBV5-4 and TRBJ2-1; a possible D gene is TRBD2 (5 bases). Germline CDR1 SGHNT, CDR2 YYREEE (reference sequence). Trimming removed 2 bases at V and 6 bases at J, with 15 bases between. The CDR3 totals 15 residues. The DNA of the CDR3 is TGTGCCAGCAGCTTCGGGTCAGTCGAGGGCAATGAGCAGTTCTTC. It encodes CASSFGSVEGNEQFF.

A word on this clonotype: One end of the junction fails to match germline, which may point to a read error. The chain couples TRBV5-1 to TRBJ2-1, with D unresolved. Per germline, CDR1 SGHRS and CDR2 YFSETQ. There are 12 residues in the CDR3. The CDR3 loop is CASSTSGNEQLF. The DNA for the CDR3 is TGTGCCAGCAGCACATCAGGCAATGAGCAGCTCTTC.

This clonotype appeared a single time. Just one base apart from a much larger clone, this may be a read error. The V and J genes are TRBV12-3 or TRBV12-4 and TRBJ1-1; D unresolved. The CDR3 is 13 residues long. The V end was cut by 7 bases, the J end by 0 bases, with 9 bases between. This CDR3 reads CASTFLMNTEAFF. As DNA, the CDR3 is TGTGCCAGCACCTTTTTGATGAACACTGAAGCTTTCTTT.

This clonotype was seen a single time. This clone may be a read error of a much larger clone one base away. The V and J genes are TRBV4-1 and TRBJ2-7; either TRBD1 or TRBD2 may fit D (5 bases each). The CDR3 has 13 amino acids. Germline V lookup: CDR1 MGHRA, CDR2 YSYEKL. The CDR3: CATARDLLYEQHF. CDR3 nucleotides: TGCGCCACCGCCCGGGACCTACTTTACGAGCAGCACTTC.

This clonotype was observed many times. The chain combines TRBV6-5 with TRBJ2-2; no clear D gene. CDR1 MNHEY and CDR2 SVGAGI come from the germline V gene. The length of the CDR3 is 12 residues. V dropped 6 bases and J dropped 6 bases, with 8 bases sitting between them. In DNA form, the CDR3 reads TGTGCCAGCAGCCCCCAACCCGGGGAGCTGTTTTTT. Its translation is CASSPQPGELFF.

V is TRBV6-5 and J is TRBJ1-2; the D gene is possibly TRBD1 (5 bases). This CDR3 contains 13 residues. V was clipped by 7 bases and J by 7 bases, with 16 bases between them. The germline V gene has CDR1 MNHEY and CDR2 SVGAGI. CDR3 DNA sequence: TGTGCCAGCAATCCCGCCAGGGTGGTTGGCTACACCTTC. As protein: CASNPARVVGYTF.